Below, 26 T cell receptor beta chains from the same sample are listed, as sequenced in a study of OX40 agonist ivuxolimab in advanced cancers. Assay: immunoSEQ multiplex PCR; the TCRdb copy retains only in-frame clones and omits some. The data contain about 80,000 clones, 70% to 90% of them seen just once; the ten biggest clones take up approximately 0.45%. The source was CD4+ or CD8+ T cells sorted from blood, collected in a trial of the OX40 agonist ivuxolimab. These receptors all stem from an adult with an advanced solid tumor such as melanoma, head and neck, liver or kidney cancer.

This clone was found once. V is TRBV5-4 and J is TRBJ1-1, with D possibly TRBD1 on 6 matching bases. V was clipped by 3 bases and J by 6 bases, with 12 bases between them. In germline, CDR1 is SGHNT, CDR2 YYREEE (reference sequence). This CDR3 spans 13 amino acids. CDR3 nucleotide sequence: TGTGCCAGCAGCTGGAAGGGGGTCCCTGAAGCTTTCTTT. Translation gives CASSWKGVPEAFF.

The gene calls are TRBV18 and TRBJ2-5, with 7 positions matching TRBD2. The length of the CDR3 is 14 residues. Germline trimming cut 0 bases from V and 3 bases from J; bases unmatched to any gene: 1. Germline V gives CDR1 KGHSH, CDR2 LQKENI. Here the CDR3 reads CASSPPGGEETQYF. DNA of the CDR3: TGTGCCAGCTCACCACCGGGGGGGGAAGAGACCCAGTACTTC. Complete variable domain (other parts from reference TRBV18 and TRBJ2-5): NAGVMQNPRHLVRRRGQEARLRCSPMKGHSHVYWYRQLPEEGLKFMVYLQKENIIDESGMPKERFSAEFPKEGPSILRIQQVVRGDSAAYFCASSPPGGEETQYFGPGTRLLVL.

The chain employs TRBV5-6 and TRBJ1-2; no clear D. Trimming removed 3 bases from V and 7 bases from J, with 10 bases in between. The V gene's germline CDR1 is SGHDT and CDR2 YYEEEE. The CDR3 loop spans 12 amino acids. CDR3 residues: CASSSGLSGYTF. CDR3 bases: TGTGCCAGCAGCTCAGGACTTAGTGGCTACACCTTC.

The rearrangement links TRBV10-3 to TRBJ2-1; 11 positions agree with TRBD2. V lost 2 bases and J lost 5; bases outside the gene matches: 5. Germline V gene data show CDR1 as ENHRY and CDR2 as SYGVKD. The CDR3 contains 16 residues. The CDR3 DNA reads TGTGCCATCAGTGAGGCCGTAGCGGGGGGGAACAATGAGCAGTTCTTC. Translated: CAISEAVAGGNNEQFF.

The rearrangement links TRBV15 to TRBJ1-3, with TRBD1 identical over 7 bases. The V and J ends lost 3 bases and 0 bases, in that order; junction bases with no gene match: 5. Germline values: CDR1 LNHNV, CDR2 YYDKDF (reference sequence). This CDR3 has 16 residues. CDR3 nucleotides: TGTGCCACCAGCAGCGGGGGACAGACCTCTGGAAACACCATATATTTT. It translates to CATSSGGQTSGNTIYF.

The chain employs TRBV7-9 and TRBJ2-2; D gene uncertain. The V end lost 1 base, the J end lost 7 bases, and 1 base lay between the germline ends. CDR1 is SEHNR, CDR2 FQNEAQ, per germline (reference sequence). The CDR3 extends over 11 amino acids. The DNA for the CDR3 is TGTGCCAGCAGCTTAGACGGGGAGCTGTTTTTT. Its protein product is CASSLDGELFF.

The chain uses TRBV1 and TRBJ1-4. TRBV1 constitutes a pseudogene. The CDR3 consists of 17 residues. The CDR3 nucleotides are TGCACCAGCAGCCAACGACGAGGGGCGCAAAGTGGGGAAAAACTGTTTTTT. This sequence encodes CTSSQRRGAQSGEKLFF.

The chain combines TRBV7-2 with TRBJ1-1, with a possible D match to TRBD1 (6 bases). The germline CDR1 and CDR2 sequences are SGHTA and FQGNSA. The V and J ends lost 1 base and 3 bases respectively, with 12 bases between them. This CDR3 contains 15 residues. CDR3 in DNA: TGTGCCAGCAGCTTAGTCTGGGGGCTAGACACTGAAGCTTTCTTT. Translated: CASSLVWGLDTEAFF.

This clone is a singleton in its sample. V usage is TRBV28 and J usage is TRBJ2-7, with D maybe TRBD2 (6 bases). This CDR3 is built from 14 residues. Germline V lookup: CDR1 MDHEN, CDR2 SYDVKM. Trimming took off 6 bases at V and 0 bases at J, with 12 bases between the two ends. Written as DNA, the CDR3 is TGTGCCAGCAGCCGGGACTTGAGCTCCTACGAGCAGTACTTC. This gives the protein CASSRDLSSYEQYF.

This chain uses TRBV28 with TRBJ2-5, with D unclear. The CDR3 contains 13 residues. Trimming cost V 3 bases and J 4 bases, with 9 bases left between them. CDR1 is MDHEN and CDR2 is SYDVKM in the germline V gene. The CDR3 bases are TGTGCCAGCAGTTTGGGTGATGGAGAGACCCAGTACTTC. As protein: CASSLGDGETQYF.

Only one count was recorded for this clone. The chain uses TRBV18 and TRBJ2-5; D tentatively reads TRBD1 or TRBD2 (5 bases each). Germline CDR1 is KGHSH and CDR2 is LQKENI. The CDR3 has 13 amino acids. V was cut by 5 bases and J by 5 bases, with 12 bases left in between. CDR3 bases: TGTGCCAGCTCAGAGGGGTCCAAGGAGACCCAGTACTTC. This codes for CASSEGSKETQYF.

J is TRBJ1-2 and V is TRBV5-5; TRBD1 aligns across 8 bases. There are 14 residues in the CDR3. The junction had 2 bases not matched to a gene; V was cut back by 2 bases and J by 2 bases. Germline lookup yields CDR1 SGHKS and CDR2 YYEKEE (reference sequence). Here the CDR3 DNA reads TGTGCCAGCAGCTTACAGGGGGGGAACTATGGCTACACCTTC. Amino acids: CASSLQGGNYGYTF.

V and J are TRBV18 and TRBJ1-5; TRBD1 aligns across 12 bases. The ends lost 4 bases at V and 2 bases at J; junction bases unmatched: 3. The germline gives CDR1 KGHSH, CDR2 LQKENI. The CDR3 runs 16 residues. CDR3 protein: CASSLGTGGGNQPQHF. CDR3 sequence (DNA): TGTGCCAGCTCACTCGGGACAGGGGGCGGCAATCAGCCCCAGCATTTT.

The chain combines TRBV23-1 with TRBJ1-5, with a possible D match to TRBD1 (5 bases). TRBV23-1 carries the ORF label, with uncertain function. Between the trimmed V and J ends, which lost 4 bases and 3 bases, there was a span of 16 bases. The CDR3 has 16 residues. In DNA, the CDR3 is TGCGCCAGCAGTCGGCGAGGGACTAGCTACAATCAGCCCCAGCATTTT. It codes for CASSRRGTSYNQPQHF.

The chain uses TRBV6-6 and TRBJ1-1; D ambiguous. Germline V lookup: CDR1 MNHNY, CDR2 SVGAGI (reference sequence). The ends were cut back, 7 bases at V and 3 bases at J, with 12 bases in the middle. There are 13 residues in the CDR3. The DNA for the CDR3 is TGTGCCAGCACTGTAGTGAGGGACACTGAAGCTTTCTTT. It codes for CASTVVRDTEAFF.

In its sample, this clone was seen a few times. The chain carries TRBV28 and TRBJ1-5; a weak D match, TRBD1 (6 bases). The CDR3 contains 15 residues. The V end lost 3 bases, the J end lost 2 bases, and 11 bases lay between the germline ends. Germline assignment: CDR1 MDHEN and CDR2 SYDVKM. The CDR3: CASSLAGVGNQPQHF. In nucleotides, the CDR3 is TGTGCCAGCAGTTTGGCAGGGGTGGGCAATCAGCCCCAGCATTTT.

CDR3 DNA sequence: TGTGCCAGCTCACCACTGGGACAGGGGGTTTCTTCTGCCGGGGAGCTGTTTTTT. Translation: CASSPLGQGVSSAGELFF. The chain uses TRBV18 and TRBJ2-2, with TRBD1 matching over 11 bases. V lost 1 base and J lost 6; bases outside the gene matches: 10. CDR3 size: 18 residues. Germline assignment: CDR1 KGHSH and CDR2 LQKENI.

This chain connects TRBV5-5 to TRBJ1-2; 11 positions match TRBD1. Trimming cost V 6 bases and J 4 bases; bases outside gene matches: 11. Per the germline V gene, CDR1 is SGHKS and CDR2 is YYEKEE (reference sequence). This CDR3 is built from 16 residues. For the CDR3, the DNA is TGTGCCAGCACCCGGGTGGGACAGGGGGTTTCCTATGGCTACACCTTC. Encoded protein: CASTRVGQGVSYGYTF. The whole variable domain, filled in from reference TRBV5-5 and TRBJ1-2, reads DAGVTQSPTHLIKTRGQQVTLRCSPISGHKSVSWYQQVLGQGPQFIFQYYEKEERGRGNFPDRFSARQFPNYSSELNVNALLLGDSALYLCASTRVGQGVSYGYTFGSGTRLTVV.

Only one count was recorded for this clone. The chain has TRBV5-1 and TRBJ2-1, with D perhaps TRBD1 (5 bases). CDR1 and CDR2 (germline): SGHRS, YFSETQ. CDR3 length equals 13 residues. Trimming took 7 bases from V and 0 from J, leaving 8 bases between them. Here the CDR3 reads CASADSSYNEQFF. The CDR3 DNA is TGCGCCAGCGCCGACAGCTCCTACAATGAGCAGTTCTTC.

This chain joins TRBV5-6 and TRBJ2-1; possibly TRBD2 for D (5 bases). Deletions cut 1 base from V and 3 bases from J, with 14 bases between. Germline V gene lookup returns CDR1 SGHDT and CDR2 YYEEEE. The CDR3 extends over 16 amino acids. The CDR3 loop reads CASSLTGSNLYNEQFF. The CDR3 DNA reads as TGTGCCAGCAGCTTGACGGGATCCAACCTCTACAATGAGCAGTTCTTC.

The rearrangement links TRBV6-5 to TRBJ2-7, with 9 bases matching TRBD2. This CDR3 is built from 15 residues. With 4 bases clipped from V and 3 bases from J, the junction kept 7 bases outside the gene matches. CDR1 MNHEY and CDR2 SVGAGI come from the germline V gene. This CDR3 reads CASSSRRGGHYEQYF. In DNA form, the CDR3 reads TGTGCCAGCAGTTCACGGCGGGGGGGCCACTACGAGCAGTACTTC.

The CDR3 bases are TGTGCCACACCAGGGACCTCTGGGGCCAACGTCCTGACTTTC. Its translation is CATPGTSGANVLTF. The chain combines TRBV6-6 with TRBJ2-6; D tentatively fits TRBD1 or TRBD2 (5 bases each). Per the germline V gene, CDR1 is MNHNY and CDR2 is SVGAGI (reference sequence). The V gene lost 10 bases and the J gene lost 0 bases, with 10 bases spanning the gap. The CDR3 is made up of 14 amino acids.

The chain recombines TRBV18 with TRBJ2-5; D gene ambiguous. The CDR3 covers 13 residues. Looked up from germline, CDR1 is KGHSH and CDR2 is LQKENI. V was pared by 0 bases and J by 0 bases, with 2 bases between. Here the CDR3 reads CASSPPDQETQYF. For the CDR3, the DNA is TGTGCCAGCTCACCACCAGACCAAGAGACCCAGTACTTC. The complete variable domain, with remaining parts taken from reference TRBV18 and TRBJ2-5, reads NAGVMQNPRHLVRRRGQEARLRCSPMKGHSHVYWYRQLPEEGLKFMVYLQKENIIDESGMPKERFSAEFPKEGPSILRIQQVVRGDSAAYFCASSPPDQETQYFGPGTRLLVL.

This chain links TRBV6-5 with TRBJ2-3, with no clear D. Trimming shortened V by 6 bases and J by 3 bases, and 4 bases separated the two germline ends. Germline CDR1 reads MNHEY; CDR2 reads SVGAGI. This CDR3 is built from 11 residues. This CDR3 is CASRGTDTQYF. CDR3 sequence (DNA): TGTGCCAGCAGGGGAACAGATACGCAGTATTTT.

This clone has only one observation. The rearrangement uses TRBV5-1 and TRBJ1-2; D possibly corresponds to TRBD1 (6 bases). The CDR3 runs to 17 residues. Germline loops: CDR1 SGHRS, CDR2 YFSETQ. V was cut by 4 bases and J by 4 bases, with 23 bases left in between. The CDR3 DNA reads as TGCGCCAGCAGCGGCACCTCCGTGACAGGAAAACTCTATGGCTACACCTTC. It yields the protein CASSGTSVTGKLYGYTF.

The rearrangement joins TRBV5-1 to TRBJ2-3, with a tentative D call TRBD1 (6 bases). The CDR3 consists of 14 residues. From germline, CDR1 is SGHRS and CDR2 YFSETQ. Deletions cut 6 bases from V and 5 bases from J, with 16 bases between. The CDR3 DNA reads as TGCGCCAGCACCCCCGGACAGAGAGAAGATACGCAGTATTTT. Amino acids: CASTPGQREDTQYF.